This T cell receptor (beta chain) was sequenced during a study of cytomegalovirus exposure and HLA in healthy donors. Study overall: T cells numbering around 190 million yielded some 100 million unique TCR beta sequences in an earlier analysis.

The PCR had 60 Vbeta and 13 Jbeta primers. Measured with immunoSEQ multiplex PCR; TCRdb has only the in-frame clones, and not every one. Its listing shows approximately 110,000 clones. V was clipped by 4 bases and J by 7 bases; unmatched bases: 18. Germline-derived CDR1 and CDR2 are SGHRS and YFSETQ. The CDR3 is made up of 18 amino acids. This sequence joins TRBV5-1 and TRBJ2-2; 8 bases are a match to TRBD1. The sequence was obtained from a man aged 18-30 years in good health and CMV-seronegative. The sequencing sample was made of PBMCs. CDR3 DNA sequence: TGCGCCAGCAGCGCCCGGCCCAGGACAGGGTATTTATACGGGGAGCTGTTTTTT. It codes for CASSARPRTGYLYGELFF.